The 15 T cell receptor beta chains in this list originate from one sample, sequenced in a study of cytomegalovirus exposure and HLA in healthy donors. Libraries were prepared by immunoSEQ multiplex PCR; TCRdb keeps only in-frame clonotypes and omits some of them. The sample records under 400,000 clones, about nine tenths being singletons. The sequenced material came from PBMCs. These receptors were obtained from a woman aged 18-35 years in good health and CMV-seronegative.

CDR3 amino acids: CASAYSGELFF. CDR3 bases: TGTGCCAGCGCCTATTCCGGGGAGCTGTTTTTT. The chain has TRBV5-5 and TRBJ2-2; D gene ambiguous. The CDR3 is 11 residues long. Germline CDR1 is SGHKS and CDR2 is YYEKEE (reference sequence). V lost 7 bases, J lost 6 bases, and 7 bases lay in between.

This clone was recorded a few times. This chain connects TRBV7-8 to TRBJ1-5, with D hard to call. Deletions cut 2 bases from V and 0 bases from J, with 8 bases between. Germline CDR1 reads SGHVS; CDR2 reads FQNEAQ. This CDR3 spans 15 amino acids. The CDR3 DNA reads as TGTGCCAGCAGCTTACGAGATTATAGCAATCAGCCCCAGCATTTT. As protein: CASSLRDYSNQPQHF. The complete variable domain, with remaining parts taken from reference TRBV7-8 and TRBJ1-5, reads GAGVSQSPRYKVAKRGQDVALRCDPISGHVSLFWYQQALGQGPEFLTYFQNEAQLDKSGLPSDRFFAERPEGSVSTLKIQRTQQEDSAVYLCASSLRDYSNQPQHFGDGTRLSIL.

This sequence joins TRBV6-1 and TRBJ2-3; possibly TRBD2 for D (5 bases). The CDR3 runs 14 residues. CDR1 is MNHNS and CDR2 is SASEGT in the germline V gene. Trimming shortened V by 1 base and J by 4 bases, and 9 bases separated the two germline ends. This CDR3 is CASSEGVGADTQYF. The CDR3 DNA follows: TGTGCCAGCAGTGAAGGGGTGGGAGCAGATACGCAGTATTTT.

The chain couples TRBV5-8 to TRBJ2-7; weak D call: TRBD2 (6 bases). Germline CDR1 and CDR2: SGHTS and YDEGEE. Trimming stripped 2 bases from V and 6 bases from J, with 9 bases between. This CDR3 comprises 12 residues. This CDR3 is CASSFGGGEQYF. In nucleotides, the CDR3 is TGTGCCAGCAGCTTCGGGGGAGGCGAGCAGTACTTC.

This chain joins TRBV9 and TRBJ2-1; 7 nucleotides line up with TRBD2. The CDR3 extends over 16 amino acids. Germline CDR1 is SGDLS and CDR2 is YYNGEE. Trimming at V came to 1 base and at J to 4 bases, leaving 8 bases not matched to a gene. The CDR3 nucleotides are TGTGCCAGCAGCGTATCGCTAGCGGTCGGATACAATGAGCAGTTCTTC. The encoded protein is CASSVSLAVGYNEQFF.

The chain carries TRBV5-1 and TRBJ1-6; possible D gene TRBD1, 6 bases. The V and J ends lost 4 bases and 10 bases respectively, with 15 bases between them. CDR3 size: 14 residues. CDR1 SGHRS and CDR2 YFSETQ come from the germline V gene. CDR3 in DNA: TGCGCCAGCAGCACAGGAGGGGGGGGATCACCCCTCCACTTT. It yields the protein CASSTGGGGSPLHF.

This rearrangement joins TRBV6-1 to TRBJ2-7, with D hard to call. Deletions cut 0 bases from V and 3 bases from J, with 9 bases between. The CDR3 is 14 amino acids. Germline assignment: CDR1 MNHNS and CDR2 SASEGT. CDR3: CASSEAPQHYEQYF. The DNA of the CDR3 is TGTGCCAGCAGTGAAGCCCCCCAACACTACGAGCAGTACTTC.

The genes are TRBV21-1 and TRBJ1-5. TRBV21-1 is annotated as a pseudogene. The CDR3 has 15 residues. DNA for the CDR3: TGTGCCAGCCACATTATGGGGGGGATTAATCAGCCCCAGCATTTT. Residues: CASHIMGGINQPQHF.

As to this clone: The identical CDR3 is also encoded by other nucleotide sequences in the sample. V is TRBV5-1 and J is TRBJ2-1, with 9 positions matching TRBD2. V shed 0 bases and J 2 bases; nucleotides not matched to a gene: 3. The CDR3 loop spans 16 amino acids. CDR1 and CDR2 from the germline V gene are SGHRS and YFSETQ. Written as DNA, the CDR3 is TGCGCCAGCAGCTTGGCACTAGCGGGCCCCTACAATGAGCAGTTCTTC. The encoded protein is CASSLALAGPYNEQFF.

V gene TRBV27 combines with J gene TRBJ2-3; TRBD2 aligns across 10 bases. This CDR3 contains 18 residues. The germline gives CDR1 MNHEY, CDR2 SMNVEV (reference sequence). V was pared by 4 bases and J by 2 bases, with 12 bases of the junction left unmatched. CDR3 in amino acids: CASSSRASGGRLTDTQYF. CDR3 bases: TGTGCCAGCAGTTCTCGCGCTAGCGGGGGCCGTCTCACAGATACGCAGTATTTT.

The chain links TRBV5-8 to TRBJ1-5; tentative D call: TRBD1 (5 bases). The CDR3 covers 15 residues. Looked up from germline, CDR1 is SGHTS and CDR2 is YDEGEE. V was shortened by 0 bases and J by 7 bases, with 14 bases between the two germline ends. The CDR3, as DNA: TGTGCCAGCAGCTTGGGAAGCGGGGCACGGCAGCCCCAGCATTTT. It encodes CASSLGSGARQPQHF. The whole variable domain, remainder taken from reference TRBV5-8 and TRBJ1-5, is EAGVTQSPTHLIKTRGQQATLRCSPISGHTSVYWYQQALGLGLQFLLWYDEGEERNRGNFPPRFSGRQFPNYSSELNVNALELEDSALYLCASSLGSGARQPQHFGDGTRLSIL.

The chain links TRBV28 to TRBJ1-2; no reliable D call. Trimming left V 6 bases short and J 0 bases short, with 8 bases between. The CDR3 has 13 amino acids. Per germline, CDR1 MDHEN and CDR2 SYDVKM. The CDR3 spells CASRVGPNYGYTF. The CDR3 DNA is TGTGCCAGCAGGGTGGGCCCTAACTATGGCTACACCTTC.

The chain's CDR3 is CASSEGDEGAYEQYF. In DNA form, the CDR3 reads TGTGCCAGCAGTGAAGGAGATGAGGGGGCCTACGAGCAGTACTTC. This chain uses TRBV6-1 with TRBJ2-7; D may be TRBD1 (6 bases). This CDR3 has 15 amino acids. The germline V gene has CDR1 MNHNS and CDR2 SASEGT. The V and J ends lost 1 base and 2 bases respectively, with 12 bases between them.

The rearrangement uses TRBV5-1 and TRBJ2-7, with a tentative D call TRBD1 (6 bases). The CDR3 spans 13 residues. Trimming took 6 bases from V and 3 from J, leaving 13 bases between them. CDR1 is SGHRS, CDR2 YFSETQ, per germline. This CDR3 is CASKRQANYEQYF. The CDR3 region has the DNA TGCGCCAGCAAAAGACAGGCCAACTACGAGCAGTACTTC. The full variable domain, in which reference TRBV5-1 and TRBJ2-7 provide the parts outside the CDR3, is KAGVTQTPRYLIKTRGQQVTLSCSPISGHRSVSWYQQTPGQGLQFLFEYFSETQRNKGNFPGRFSGRQFSNSRSEMNVSTLELGDSALYLCASKRQANYEQYFGPGTRLTVT.

V is TRBV6-1 and J is TRBJ2-6; the D gene is possibly TRBD2 (5 bases). Per the germline V gene, CDR1 is MNHNS and CDR2 is SASEGT. The CDR3 contains 15 residues. V was cut by 3 bases and J by 2 bases, with 8 bases left in between. This CDR3 is CASSDYSAGANVLTF. CDR3 DNA: TGTGCCAGCAGTGATTATAGCGCTGGGGCCAACGTCCTGACTTTC.